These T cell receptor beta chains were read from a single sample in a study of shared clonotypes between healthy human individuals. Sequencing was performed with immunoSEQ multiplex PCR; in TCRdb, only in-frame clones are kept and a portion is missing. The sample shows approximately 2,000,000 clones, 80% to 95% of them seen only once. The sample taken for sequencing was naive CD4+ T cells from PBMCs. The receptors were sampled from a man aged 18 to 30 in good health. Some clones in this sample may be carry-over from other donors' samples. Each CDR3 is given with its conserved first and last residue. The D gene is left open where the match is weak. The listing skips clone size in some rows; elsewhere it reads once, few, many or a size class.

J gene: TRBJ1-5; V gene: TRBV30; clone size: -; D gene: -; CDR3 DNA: TGTGCCTGGAGTGGACAGGACGGTCAGCCCCAGCATTTT; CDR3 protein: CAWSGQDGQPQHF
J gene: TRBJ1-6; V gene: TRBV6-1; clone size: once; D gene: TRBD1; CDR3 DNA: TGTGCCAGCATCCAGACAGGGGAAAATTCACCCCTCCACTTT; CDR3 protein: CASIQTGENSPLHF
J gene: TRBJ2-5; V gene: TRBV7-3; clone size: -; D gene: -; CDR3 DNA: TGTGCCAGCAGCTTATTGGGCGGAGGGGGAGAGACCCAGTACTTC; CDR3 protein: CASSLLGGGGETQYF
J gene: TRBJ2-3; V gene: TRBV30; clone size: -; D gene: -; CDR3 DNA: TGTGCCTGGAGTGGGGGGACAGATACGCAGTATTTT; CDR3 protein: CAWSGGTDTQYF
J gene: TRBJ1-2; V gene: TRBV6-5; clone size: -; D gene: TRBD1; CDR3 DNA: TGTGCCAGCAGTTACTCGAGGAGGGGGCCGCGGGGCTACACCTTC; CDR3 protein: CASSYSRRGPRGYTF
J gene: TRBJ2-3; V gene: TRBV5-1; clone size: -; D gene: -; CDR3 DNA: TGCGCCAGCAGCTCGATTAAGACAGGCAGCACAGATACGCAGTATTTT; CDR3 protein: CASSSIKTGSTDTQYF
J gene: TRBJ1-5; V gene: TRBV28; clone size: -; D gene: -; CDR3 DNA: TGTGCCAGCAGTTCCCGGGGGGGCGGGCAGCCCCAGCATTTT; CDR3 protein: CASSSRGGGQPQHF
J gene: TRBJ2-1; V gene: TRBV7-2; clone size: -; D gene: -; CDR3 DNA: TGTGCCAGCAGCTTAGCTTTAGGGGCTAGCTCCTACAATGAGCAGTTCTTC; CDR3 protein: CASSLALGASSYNEQFF
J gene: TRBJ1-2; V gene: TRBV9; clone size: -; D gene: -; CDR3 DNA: TGTGCCAGCAGCGTCAACAGCTATGGCTACACCTTC; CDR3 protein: CASSVNSYGYTF
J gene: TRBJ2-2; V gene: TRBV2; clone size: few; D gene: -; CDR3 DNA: TGTGCCAGCAGTGAACTCCCAGGTCCCGGGGAGCTGTTTTTT; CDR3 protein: CASSELPGPGELFF
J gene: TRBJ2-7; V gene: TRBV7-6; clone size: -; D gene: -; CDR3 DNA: TGTGCCAGCAGCTCAGGCAGGGGTTTCTACGAGCAGTACTTC; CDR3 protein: CASSSGRGFYEQYF
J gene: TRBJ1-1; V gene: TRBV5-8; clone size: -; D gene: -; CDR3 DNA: TGTGCCAGCAGCCGCCAGGGTCTCCCTCCTCCCTTCTTT; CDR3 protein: CASSRQGLPPPFF
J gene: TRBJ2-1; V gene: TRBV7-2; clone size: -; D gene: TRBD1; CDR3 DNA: TGTGCCAGCAGCTTAGCCGGGACAGCGTCAAATGAGCAGTTCTTC; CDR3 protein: CASSLAGTASNEQFF